Following are 8 T cell receptor beta chains from one sample sequenced in a study of CD8 T cells in Susac syndrome. An amount of RNA that ranged from roughly 0.5 to 1 ug was reverse transcribed with random hexamers. TCRdb used MiXCR to reprocess the immunoSEQ multiplex PCR reads, holding one entry per CDR3 protein. The table has fewer than 200,000 distinct CDR3 sequences, approximately 96% seen once; the top ten hold around 0.15%. Sequencing was carried out using CD8+ T cells from PBMCs. Receptors were obtained from a human donor with multiple sclerosis.

V is TRBV29-1 and J is TRBJ1-1; D is ambiguous. Germline lookup yields CDR1 SQVTM and CDR2 ANQGSEA. Trimming removed 4 bases at V and 1 base at J, with 7 bases between. The CDR3 spans 12 residues. CDR3 sequence (DNA): TGCAGCGTTGGAGACACGAACACTGAAGCTTTCTTT. Translating gives CSVGDTNTEAFF.

The rearrangement links TRBV2 to TRBJ2-1, with 7 bases aligning to TRBD1. Trimming cost V 3 bases and J 1 base; bases outside gene matches: 9. CDR3 length: 17 residues. CDR1 SNHLY and CDR2 FYNNEI come from the germline V gene. This chain's CDR3 is CASSEGAGDRSYNEQFF. CDR3 nucleotides: TGTGCCAGCAGTGAGGGCGCAGGGGACAGATCCTACAATGAGCAGTTCTTC.

The chain is built from TRBV7-9 and TRBJ1-1; D is undetermined. The CDR3 runs to 12 residues. The germline V and J ends were trimmed by 11 bases and 0 bases, with 10 bases remaining between them. From germline, CDR1 is SEHNR and CDR2 FQNEAQ (reference sequence). CDR3 in DNA: TGTGCCGGCAAAGGGATGAACACTGAAGCTTTCTTT. Residues: CAGKGMNTEAFF.

The gene calls are TRBV6-5 and TRBJ2-7; D is uncertain. The germline V gene encodes CDR1 MNHEY and CDR2 SVGAGI. Trimming left V 8 bases short and J 2 bases short, with 10 bases between. This CDR3 is built from 12 residues. The CDR3 region is CASGVTPYEQYF. CDR3 coding DNA: TGTGCCAGCGGGGTCACACCCTACGAGCAGTACTTC.

The V and J genes are TRBV20-1 and TRBJ2-4; 7 bases align to TRBD2. There are 17 residues in the CDR3. The germline V gene encodes CDR1 DFQATT and CDR2 SNEGSKA (reference sequence). With V trimmed by 0 bases and J by 1 base, 9 bases remained unmatched. CDR3 DNA: TGCAGTGCTAGAGATCCCACTAGCGTACCGGCCAAAAACATTCAGTACTTC. Residues: CSARDPTSVPAKNIQYF.

This chain uses TRBV19 with TRBJ1-1; 10 bases map to TRBD1. The CDR3 has 15 amino acids. CDR1 is LNHDA, CDR2 SQIVND, per germline (reference sequence). V lost 5 bases, J lost 6 bases, and 9 bases stayed unmatched. CDR3 sequence (DNA): TGTGCCAGTAGTCCAAGACAGGGGGCTCTCTCTGAAGCTTTCTTT. Protein sequence: CASSPRQGALSEAFF.

The chain has TRBV27 and TRBJ2-1; TRBD2 matches 10 bases. V was pared by 5 bases and J by 2 bases, with 3 bases of the junction left unmatched. Germline lookup yields CDR1 MNHEY and CDR2 SMNVEV (reference sequence). The CDR3 is 15 residues long. This CDR3 is CASSLGLATYNEQFF. CDR3 bases: TGTGCCAGCAGTCTGGGACTAGCGACCTACAATGAGCAGTTCTTC.

V gene TRBV28 combines with J gene TRBJ2-7; 7 nucleotides match TRBD1. Trimming cost V 0 bases and J 4 bases; bases outside gene matches: 9. This CDR3 is built from 16 residues. Germline loops: CDR1 MDHEN, CDR2 SYDVKM. The CDR3 here is CASSLWLGTDRYEQYF. CDR3 DNA sequence: TGTGCCAGCAGTTTATGGCTCGGGACAGACAGGTACGAGCAGTACTTC.